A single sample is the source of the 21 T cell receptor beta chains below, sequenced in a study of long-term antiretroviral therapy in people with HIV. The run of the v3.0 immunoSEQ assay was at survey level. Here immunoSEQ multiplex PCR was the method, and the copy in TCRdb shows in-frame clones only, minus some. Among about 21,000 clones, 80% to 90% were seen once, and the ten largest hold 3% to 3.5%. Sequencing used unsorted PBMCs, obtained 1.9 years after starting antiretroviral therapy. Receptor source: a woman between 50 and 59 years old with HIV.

The CDR3 bases are TGCAGCGTTGAACAACTTGAAAAACTGTTTTTT. Translation gives CSVEQLEKLFF. The genes are TRBV29-1 and TRBJ1-4, with D unclear. The germline V gene has CDR1 SQVTM and CDR2 ANQGSEA. V lost 2 bases, J lost 7 bases, and 5 bases lay in between. This CDR3 comprises 11 residues.

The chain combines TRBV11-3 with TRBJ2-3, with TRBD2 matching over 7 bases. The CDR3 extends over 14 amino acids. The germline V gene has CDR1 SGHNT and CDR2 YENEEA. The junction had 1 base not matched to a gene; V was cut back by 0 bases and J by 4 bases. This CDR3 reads CASSLESGADTQYF. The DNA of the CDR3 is TGTGCCAGCAGCTTAGAAAGCGGGGCAGATACGCAGTATTTT.

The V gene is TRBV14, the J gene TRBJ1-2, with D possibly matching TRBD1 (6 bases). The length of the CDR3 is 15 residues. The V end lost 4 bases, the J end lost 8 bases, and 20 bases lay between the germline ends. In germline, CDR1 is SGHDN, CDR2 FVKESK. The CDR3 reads CASSPPVTGLDGYTF. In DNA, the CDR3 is TGTGCCAGCAGCCCCCCTGTAACAGGGTTGGACGGCTACACCTTC.

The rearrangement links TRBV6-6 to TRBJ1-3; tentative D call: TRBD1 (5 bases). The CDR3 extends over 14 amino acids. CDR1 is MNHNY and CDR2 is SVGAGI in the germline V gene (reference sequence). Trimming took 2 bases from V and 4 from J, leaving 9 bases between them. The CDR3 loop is CASSYGGSGNTIYF. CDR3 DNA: TGTGCCAGCAGTTACGGGGGATCAGGAAACACCATATATTTT.

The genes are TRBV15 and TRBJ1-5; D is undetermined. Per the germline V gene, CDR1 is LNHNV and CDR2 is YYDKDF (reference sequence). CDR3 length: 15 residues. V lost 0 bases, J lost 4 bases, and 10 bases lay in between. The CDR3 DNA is TGTGCCACCAGCAGAGATAACGTAAAGAATCAGCCCCAGCATTTT. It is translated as CATSRDNVKNQPQHF.

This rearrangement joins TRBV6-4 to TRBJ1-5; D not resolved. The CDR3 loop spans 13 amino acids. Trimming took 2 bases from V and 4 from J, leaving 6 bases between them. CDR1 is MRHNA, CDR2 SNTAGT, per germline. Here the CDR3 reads CASSDGENQPQHF. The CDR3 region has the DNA TGTGCCAGCAGTGACGGGGAGAATCAGCCCCAGCATTTT.

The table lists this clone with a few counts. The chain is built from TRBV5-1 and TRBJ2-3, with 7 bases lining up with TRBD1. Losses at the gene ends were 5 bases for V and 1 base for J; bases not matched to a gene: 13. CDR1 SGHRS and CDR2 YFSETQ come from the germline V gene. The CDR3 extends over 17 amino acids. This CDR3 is CASRSPLWTGGTDTQYF. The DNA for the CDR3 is TGCGCCAGCAGGTCACCTCTTTGGACAGGCGGCACAGATACGCAGTATTTT.

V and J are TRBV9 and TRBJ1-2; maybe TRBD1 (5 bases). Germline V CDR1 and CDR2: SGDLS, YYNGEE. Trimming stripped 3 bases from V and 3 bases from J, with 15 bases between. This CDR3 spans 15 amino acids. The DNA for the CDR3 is TGTGCCAGCAGCGGATCGGGACGGTTACACTATGGCTACACCTTC. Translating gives CASSGSGRLHYGYTF.

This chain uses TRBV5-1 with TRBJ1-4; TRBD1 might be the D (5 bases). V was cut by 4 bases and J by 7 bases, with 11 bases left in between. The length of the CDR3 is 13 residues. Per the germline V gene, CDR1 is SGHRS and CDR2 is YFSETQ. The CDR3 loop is CASSRGLLEKLFF. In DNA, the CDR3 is TGCGCCAGCAGCAGGGGACTACTTGAAAAACTGTTTTTT. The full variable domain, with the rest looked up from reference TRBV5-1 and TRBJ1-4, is KAGVTQTPRYLIKTRGQQVTLSCSPISGHRSVSWYQQTPGQGLQFLFEYFSETQRNKGNFPGRFSGRQFSNSRSEMNVSTLELGDSALYLCASSRGLLEKLFFGSGTQLSVL.

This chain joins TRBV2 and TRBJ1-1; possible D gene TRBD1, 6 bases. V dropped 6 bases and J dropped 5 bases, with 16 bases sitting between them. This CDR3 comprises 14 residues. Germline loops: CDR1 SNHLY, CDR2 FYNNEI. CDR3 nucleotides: TGTGCCAGCAGACTCAGGGGAGAAGGGACTGAAGCTTTCTTT. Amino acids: CASRLRGEGTEAFF.

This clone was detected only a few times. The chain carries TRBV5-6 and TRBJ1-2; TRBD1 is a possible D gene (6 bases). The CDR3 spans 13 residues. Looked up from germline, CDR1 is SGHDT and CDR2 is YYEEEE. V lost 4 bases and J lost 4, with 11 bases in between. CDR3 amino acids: CASSVQGSYGYTF. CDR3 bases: TGTGCCAGCAGCGTACAGGGATCCTATGGCTACACCTTC.

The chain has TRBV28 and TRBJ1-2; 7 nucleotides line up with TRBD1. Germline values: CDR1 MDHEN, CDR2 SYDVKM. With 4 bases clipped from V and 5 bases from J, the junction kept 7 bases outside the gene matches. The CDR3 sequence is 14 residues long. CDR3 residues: CASSSADRVYGYTF. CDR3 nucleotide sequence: TGTGCCAGCAGTTCCGCCGACAGGGTTTATGGCTACACCTTC.

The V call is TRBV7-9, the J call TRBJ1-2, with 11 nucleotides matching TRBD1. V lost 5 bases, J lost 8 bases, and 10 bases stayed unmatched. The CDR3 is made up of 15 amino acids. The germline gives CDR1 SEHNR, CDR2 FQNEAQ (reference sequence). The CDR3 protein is CASSAGQGVVGGYTF. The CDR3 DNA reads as TGTGCCAGCAGCGCGGGACAGGGGGTTGTGGGCGGCTACACCTTC.

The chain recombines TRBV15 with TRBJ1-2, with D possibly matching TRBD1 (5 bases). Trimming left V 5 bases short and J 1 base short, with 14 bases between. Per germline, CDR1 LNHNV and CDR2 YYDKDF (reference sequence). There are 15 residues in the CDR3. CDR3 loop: CATSAGTRDNYGYTF. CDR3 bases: TGTGCCACCAGCGCCGGGACCCGAGATAACTATGGCTACACCTTC.

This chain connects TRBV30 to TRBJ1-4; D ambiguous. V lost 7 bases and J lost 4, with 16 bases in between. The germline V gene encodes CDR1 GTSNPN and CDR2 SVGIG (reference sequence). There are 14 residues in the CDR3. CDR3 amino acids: CASPGGTGNEKLFF. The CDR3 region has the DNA TGTGCCTCCCCCGGAGGAACTGGTAATGAAAAACTGTTTTTT.

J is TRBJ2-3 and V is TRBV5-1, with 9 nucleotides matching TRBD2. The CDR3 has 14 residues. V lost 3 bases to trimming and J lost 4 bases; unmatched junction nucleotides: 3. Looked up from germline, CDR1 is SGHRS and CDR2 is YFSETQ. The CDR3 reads CASSWSGGPDTQYF. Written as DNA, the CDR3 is TGCGCCAGCAGCTGGAGCGGGGGGCCAGATACGCAGTATTTT.

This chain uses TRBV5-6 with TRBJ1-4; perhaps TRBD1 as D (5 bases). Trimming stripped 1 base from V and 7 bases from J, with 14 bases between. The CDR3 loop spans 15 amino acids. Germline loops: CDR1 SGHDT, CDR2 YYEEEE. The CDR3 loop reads CASSLFQGSIEKLFF. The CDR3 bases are TGTGCCAGCAGCTTGTTTCAGGGATCGATTGAAAAACTGTTTTTT.

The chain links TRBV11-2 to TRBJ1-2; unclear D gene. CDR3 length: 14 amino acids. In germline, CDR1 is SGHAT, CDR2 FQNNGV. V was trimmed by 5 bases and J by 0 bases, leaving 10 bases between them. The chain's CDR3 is CASSPSLANYGYTF. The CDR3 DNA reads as TGTGCCAGCAGCCCCAGCTTAGCTAACTATGGCTACACCTTC.

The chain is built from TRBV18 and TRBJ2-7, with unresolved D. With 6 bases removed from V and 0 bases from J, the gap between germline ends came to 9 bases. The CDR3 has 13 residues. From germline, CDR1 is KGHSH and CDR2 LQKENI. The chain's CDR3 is CASSQDLSYEQYF. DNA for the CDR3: TGTGCCAGCTCGCAGGACCTCTCCTACGAGCAGTACTTC.

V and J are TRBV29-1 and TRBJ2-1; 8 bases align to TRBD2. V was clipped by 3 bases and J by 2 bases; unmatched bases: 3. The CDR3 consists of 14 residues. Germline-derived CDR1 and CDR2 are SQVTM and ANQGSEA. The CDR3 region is CSVESGGTYNEQFF. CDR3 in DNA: TGCAGCGTTGAGTCGGGGGGGACCTACAATGAGCAGTTCTTC.

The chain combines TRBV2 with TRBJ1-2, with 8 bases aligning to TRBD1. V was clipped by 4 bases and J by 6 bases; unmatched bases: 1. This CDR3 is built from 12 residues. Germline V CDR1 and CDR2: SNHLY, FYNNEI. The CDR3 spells CASSVRGHGYTF. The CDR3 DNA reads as TGTGCCAGCAGTGTCAGGGGGCATGGCTACACCTTC.